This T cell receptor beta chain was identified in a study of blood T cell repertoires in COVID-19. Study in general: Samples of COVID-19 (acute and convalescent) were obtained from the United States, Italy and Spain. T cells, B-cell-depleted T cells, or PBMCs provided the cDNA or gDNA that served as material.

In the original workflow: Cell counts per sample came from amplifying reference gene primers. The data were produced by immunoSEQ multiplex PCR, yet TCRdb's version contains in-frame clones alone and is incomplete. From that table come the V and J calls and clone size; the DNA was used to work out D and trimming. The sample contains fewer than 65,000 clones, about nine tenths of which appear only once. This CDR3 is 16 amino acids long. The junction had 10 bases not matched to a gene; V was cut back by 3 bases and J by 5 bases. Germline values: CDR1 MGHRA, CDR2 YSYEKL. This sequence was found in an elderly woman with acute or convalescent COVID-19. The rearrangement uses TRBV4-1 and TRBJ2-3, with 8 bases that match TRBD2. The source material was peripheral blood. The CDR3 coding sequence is TGCGCCAGCAGCCAGATAACGGGGGGGGGCGGAGATACGCAGTATTTT. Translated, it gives CASSQITGGGGDTQYF.